Listed below are T cell receptor beta chains from one sample, sequenced in a study of vaccination and CD4 T cells after COVID-19. Each CDR3 protein is one row after TCRdb ran MiXCR on the PCR reads. The sample gives around 11,000 distinct CDR3 sequences, about 42% of which show up once; around 30% is in the top ten. The antigens for these receptors are not known. What was sequenced was CD4+ T cells from blood, cultured in vitro. Receptors originate from a human donor who had recovered from COVID-19. CDR3s include the opening cysteine and the closing phenylalanine or tryptophan. D genes are given only for firm matches. Clone sizes are given selectively: once, few, many, or a class where the clone is expanded.

J: TRBJ1-1; size: -; V: TRBV2; D: -; DNA: TGTGCCAGCAGCCGGGCAGGGAGGGACACTGAAGCTTTCTTT; CDR3: CASSRAGRDTEAFF
J: TRBJ1-4; size: -; V: TRBV6-1; D: -; DNA: TGTGCCAGCAGGGACCTTGTCCGCGAAAAACTGTTTTTT; CDR3: CASRDLVREKLFF
J: TRBJ1-5; size: few; V: TRBV6-1; D: -; DNA: TGTGCCAGCAGTGAAAGGGGAAATCAGCCCCAGCATTTT; CDR3: CASSERGNQPQHF
J: TRBJ2-3; size: few; V: TRBV12-3/TRBV12-4; D: -; DNA: TGTGCCAGCACTCAAACCTCGGGTACGCAGTATTTT; CDR3: CASTQTSGTQYF
J: TRBJ2-2; size: -; V: TRBV4-1; D: -; DNA: TGCGCCAGCAGCCCGGGACCTCGGGGGCCACACACCGGGGAGCTGTTTTTT; CDR3: CASSPGPRGPHTGELFF
J: TRBJ2-1; size: few; V: TRBV7-2; D: -; DNA: TGTGCCAGCAGCTTTACTGCGCTCCTCCATGAGCAGTTCTTC; CDR3: CASSFTALLHEQFF
J: TRBJ1-1; size: -; V: TRBV7-9; D: -; DNA: TGTGCCAGCAGTTTTTTTCGGGACACCGGTGAAGCTTTCTTT; CDR3: CASSFFRDTGEAFF
J: TRBJ2-3; size: -; V: TRBV10-3; D: TRBD2; DNA: TGTGCCATCGGCGGGGGGGCTCCAGATACGCAGTATTTT; CDR3: CAIGGGAPDTQYF
J: TRBJ2-7; size: few; V: TRBV15; D: TRBD1; DNA: TGTGCCACCAGCAGAGGACAGGGAACCTACGAGCAGTACTTC; CDR3: CATSRGQGTYEQYF
J: TRBJ2-2; size: few; V: TRBV20-1; D: -; DNA: TGCAGTGCCGGCCGGGCCGGGATCGGGGAGCTGTTTTTT; CDR3: CSAGRAGIGELFF
J: TRBJ1-1; size: few; V: TRBV7-9; D: TRBD1; DNA: TGTGCCAGCAGCTTACTACAGGGGGCGAAAGCTTTCTTT; CDR3: CASSLLQGAKAFF
J: TRBJ2-1; size: -; V: TRBV2; D: TRBD2; DNA: TGTGCCAGCAGTGAGACTAGCGGAGGCTGGTATGAGCAGTTCTTC; CDR3: CASSETSGGWYEQFF
J: TRBJ1-1; size: -; V: TRBV29-1; D: -; DNA: TGCAGCGTAAACAGGGACCATAACACTGAAGCTTTCTTT; CDR3: CSVNRDHNTEAFF
J: TRBJ1-2; size: -; V: TRBV20-1; D: TRBD1; DNA: TGCAGTGCTCTACAGGGGGCTCAAGGCTACACCTTC; CDR3: CSALQGAQGYTF